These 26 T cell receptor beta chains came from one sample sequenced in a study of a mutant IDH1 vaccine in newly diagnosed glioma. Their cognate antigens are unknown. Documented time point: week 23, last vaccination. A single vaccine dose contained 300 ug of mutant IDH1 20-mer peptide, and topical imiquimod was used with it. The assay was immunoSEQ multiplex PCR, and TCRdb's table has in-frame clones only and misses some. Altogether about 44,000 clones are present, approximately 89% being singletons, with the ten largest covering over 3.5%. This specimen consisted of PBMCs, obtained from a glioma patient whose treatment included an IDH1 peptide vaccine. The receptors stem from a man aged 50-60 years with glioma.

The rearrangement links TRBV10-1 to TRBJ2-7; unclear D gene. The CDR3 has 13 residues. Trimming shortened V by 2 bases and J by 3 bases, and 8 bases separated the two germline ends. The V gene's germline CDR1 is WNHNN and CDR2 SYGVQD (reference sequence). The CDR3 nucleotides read TGCGCCAGCAGTGAGCCTGGTGGCTACGAGCAGTACTTC. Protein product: CASSEPGGYEQYF.

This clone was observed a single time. The CDR3: CASRGHPNTEAFF. The CDR3 nucleotides read TGTGCCAGCAGGGGACACCCGAACACTGAAGCTTTCTTT. V and J are TRBV5-5 and TRBJ1-1; possible D gene TRBD1, 6 bases. Germline CDR1 and CDR2: SGHKS and YYEKEE (reference sequence). Between the trimmed V and J ends, which lost 5 bases and 1 base, there was a span of 9 bases. The CDR3 has 13 amino acids.

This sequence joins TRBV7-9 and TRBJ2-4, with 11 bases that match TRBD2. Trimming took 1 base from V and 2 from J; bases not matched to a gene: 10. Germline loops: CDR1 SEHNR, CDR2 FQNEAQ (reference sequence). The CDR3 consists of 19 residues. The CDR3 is CASSLGLAGGSPPKNIQYF. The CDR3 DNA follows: TGTGCCAGCAGCTTAGGGCTAGCGGGAGGTTCCCCCCCCAAAAACATTCAGTACTTC. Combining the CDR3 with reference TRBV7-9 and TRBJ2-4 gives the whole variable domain DTGVSQNPRHKITKRGQNVTFRCDPISEHNRLYWYRQTLGQGPEFLTYFQNEAQLEKSRLLSDRFSAERPKGSFSTLEIQRTEQGDSAMYLCASSLGLAGGSPPKNIQYFGAGTRLSVL.

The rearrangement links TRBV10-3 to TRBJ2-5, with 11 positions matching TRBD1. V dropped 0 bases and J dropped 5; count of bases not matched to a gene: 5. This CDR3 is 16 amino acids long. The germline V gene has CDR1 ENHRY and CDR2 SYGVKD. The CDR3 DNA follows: TGTGCCATCAGTGAGTCTGGACAGGGGGCCTTGGAGACCCAGTACTTC. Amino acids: CAISESGQGALETQYF.

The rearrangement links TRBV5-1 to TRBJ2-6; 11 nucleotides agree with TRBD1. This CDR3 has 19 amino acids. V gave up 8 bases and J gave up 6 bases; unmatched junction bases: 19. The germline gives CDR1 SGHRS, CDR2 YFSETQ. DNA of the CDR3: TGCGCCAGTAATGGGACAGGGGGTTATAATCGGTTTGAGGCCAACGTCCTGACTTTC. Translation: CASNGTGGYNRFEANVLTF.

The CDR3 protein is CASSQDLRGYEQYF. Written as DNA, the CDR3 is TGCGCCAGCAGCCAAGATCTTAGGGGTTACGAGCAGTACTTC. V usage is TRBV4-1 and J usage is TRBJ2-7, with a weak D call TRBD1 (5 bases). The CDR3 sequence is 14 residues long. Trimming removed 0 bases at V and 4 bases at J, with 10 bases between. In germline, CDR1 is MGHRA, CDR2 YSYEKL.

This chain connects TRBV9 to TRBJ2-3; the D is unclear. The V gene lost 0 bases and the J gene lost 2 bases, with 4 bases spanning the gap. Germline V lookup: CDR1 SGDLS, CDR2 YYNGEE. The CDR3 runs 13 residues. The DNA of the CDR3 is TGTGCCAGCAGCGTAGTGGCCACAGATACGCAGTATTTT. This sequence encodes CASSVVATDTQYF. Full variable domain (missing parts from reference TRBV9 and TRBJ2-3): DSGVTQTPKHLITATGQRVTLRCSPRSGDLSVYWYQQSLDQGLQFLIQYYNGEERAKGNILERFSAQQFPDLHSELNLSSLELGDSALYFCASSVVATDTQYFGPGTRLTVL.

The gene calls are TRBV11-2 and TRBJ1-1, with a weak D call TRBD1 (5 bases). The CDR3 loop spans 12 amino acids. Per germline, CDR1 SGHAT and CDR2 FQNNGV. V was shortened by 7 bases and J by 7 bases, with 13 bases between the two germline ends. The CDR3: CASIQWGVEAFF. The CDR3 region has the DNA TGTGCCAGCATCCAATGGGGGGTTGAAGCTTTCTTT.

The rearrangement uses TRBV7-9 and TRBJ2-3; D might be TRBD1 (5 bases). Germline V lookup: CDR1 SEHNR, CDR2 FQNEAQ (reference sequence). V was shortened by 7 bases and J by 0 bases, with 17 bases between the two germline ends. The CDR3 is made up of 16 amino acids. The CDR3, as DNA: TGTGCCAGCATCATGGGGCTCCACCTTAGCACAGATACGCAGTATTTT. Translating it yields CASIMGLHLSTDTQYF.

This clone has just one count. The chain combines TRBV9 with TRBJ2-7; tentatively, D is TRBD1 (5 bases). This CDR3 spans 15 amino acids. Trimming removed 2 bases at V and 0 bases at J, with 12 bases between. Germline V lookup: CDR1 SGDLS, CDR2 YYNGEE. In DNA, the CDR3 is TGTGCCAGCAGCGTCTCTGGACAAGCCTCCTACGAGCAGTACTTC. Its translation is CASSVSGQASYEQYF. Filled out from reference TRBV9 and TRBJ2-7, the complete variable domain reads DSGVTQTPKHLITATGQRVTLRCSPRSGDLSVYWYQQSLDQGLQFLIQYYNGEERAKGNILERFSAQQFPDLHSELNLSSLELGDSALYFCASSVSGQASYEQYFGPGTRLTVT.

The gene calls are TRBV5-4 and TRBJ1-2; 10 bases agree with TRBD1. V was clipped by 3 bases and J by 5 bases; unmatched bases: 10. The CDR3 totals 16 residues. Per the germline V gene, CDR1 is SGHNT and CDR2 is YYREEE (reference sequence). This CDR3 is CASSSTRTGGGYGYTF. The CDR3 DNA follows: TGTGCCAGCAGCTCTACAAGGACAGGGGGAGGGTATGGCTACACCTTC. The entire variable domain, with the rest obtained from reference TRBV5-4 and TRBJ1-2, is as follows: ETGVTQSPTHLIKTRGQQVTLRCSSQSGHNTVSWYQQALGQGPQFIFQYYREEENGRGNFPPRFSGLQFPNYSSELNVNALELDDSALYLCASSSTRTGGGYGYTFGSGTRLTVV.

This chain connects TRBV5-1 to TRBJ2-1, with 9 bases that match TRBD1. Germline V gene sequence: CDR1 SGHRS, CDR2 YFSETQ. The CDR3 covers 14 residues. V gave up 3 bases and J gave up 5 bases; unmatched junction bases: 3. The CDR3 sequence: CASSSRDRDNEQFF. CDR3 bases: TGCGCCAGCAGCTCCCGGGACAGGGACAATGAGCAGTTCTTC.

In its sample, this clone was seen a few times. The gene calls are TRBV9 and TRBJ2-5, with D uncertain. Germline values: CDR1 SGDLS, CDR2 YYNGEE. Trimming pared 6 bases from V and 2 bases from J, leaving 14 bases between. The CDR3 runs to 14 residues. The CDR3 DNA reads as TGTGCCAGCAACCCCGCGGACCAACAAGAGACCCAGTACTTC. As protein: CASNPADQQETQYF.

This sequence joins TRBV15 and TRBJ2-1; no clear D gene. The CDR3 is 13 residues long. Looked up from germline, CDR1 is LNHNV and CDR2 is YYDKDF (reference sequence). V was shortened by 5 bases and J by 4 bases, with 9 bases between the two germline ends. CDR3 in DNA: TGTGCCACCAGCCCTCATAGGTACAATGAGCAGTTCTTC. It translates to CATSPHRYNEQFF.

Written as DNA, the CDR3 is TGCGCCAGCAGCATTAGACAGGGGGAGAACACTGAAGCTTTCTTT. This translates into CASSIRQGENTEAFF. V gene TRBV5-1 combines with J gene TRBJ1-1; 9 nucleotides match TRBD1. Germline V gene data show CDR1 as SGHRS and CDR2 as YFSETQ. V shed 4 bases and J 1 base; nucleotides not matched to a gene: 5. The CDR3 has 15 amino acids.

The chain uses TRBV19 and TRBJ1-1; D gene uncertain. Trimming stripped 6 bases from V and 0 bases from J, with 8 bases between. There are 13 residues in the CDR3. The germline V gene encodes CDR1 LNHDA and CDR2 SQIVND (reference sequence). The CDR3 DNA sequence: TGTGCCAGTAGGAGGAGTATGAACACTGAAGCTTTCTTT. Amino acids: CASRRSMNTEAFF.

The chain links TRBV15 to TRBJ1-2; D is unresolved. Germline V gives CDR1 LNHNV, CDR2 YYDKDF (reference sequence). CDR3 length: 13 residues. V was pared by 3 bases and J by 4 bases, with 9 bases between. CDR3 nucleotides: TGTGCCACCAGCAGGGGCGCGGGCTATGGCTACACCTTC. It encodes CATSRGAGYGYTF.

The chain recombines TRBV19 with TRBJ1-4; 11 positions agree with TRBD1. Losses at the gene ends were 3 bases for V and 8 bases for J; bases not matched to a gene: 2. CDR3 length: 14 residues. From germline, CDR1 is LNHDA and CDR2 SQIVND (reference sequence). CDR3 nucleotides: TGTGCCAGTAGTATGGACAGGGGGCACGAAAAACTGTTTTTT. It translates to CASSMDRGHEKLFF.

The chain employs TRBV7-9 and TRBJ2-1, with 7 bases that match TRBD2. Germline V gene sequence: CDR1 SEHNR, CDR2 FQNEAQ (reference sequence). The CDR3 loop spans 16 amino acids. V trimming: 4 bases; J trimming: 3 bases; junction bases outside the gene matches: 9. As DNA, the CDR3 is TGTGCCAGCAGCTCCAGTCCGGGCGGGAGCTACAATGAGCAGTTCTTC. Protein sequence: CASSSSPGGSYNEQFF.

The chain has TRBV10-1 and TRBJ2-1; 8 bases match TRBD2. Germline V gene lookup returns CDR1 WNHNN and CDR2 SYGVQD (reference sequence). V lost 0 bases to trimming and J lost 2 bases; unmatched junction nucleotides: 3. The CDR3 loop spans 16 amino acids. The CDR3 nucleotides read TGCGCCAGCAGTGAGTCAGAAGCGGGAGCCTACAATGAGCAGTTCTTC. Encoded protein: CASSESEAGAYNEQFF.

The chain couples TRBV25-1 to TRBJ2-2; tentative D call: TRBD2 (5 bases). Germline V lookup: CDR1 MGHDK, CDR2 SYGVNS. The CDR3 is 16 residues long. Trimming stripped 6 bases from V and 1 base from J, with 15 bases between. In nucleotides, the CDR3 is TGTGCCAGCAGACCGACTTTCGCGGGGAACACCGGGGAGCTGTTTTTT. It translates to CASRPTFAGNTGELFF. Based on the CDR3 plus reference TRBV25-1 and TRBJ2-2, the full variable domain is EADIYQTPRYLVIGTGKKITLECSQTMGHDKMYWYQQDPGMELHLIHYSYGVNSTEKGDLSSESTVSRIRTEHFPLTLESARPSHTSQYLCASRPTFAGNTGELFFGEGSRLTVL.

The CDR3 nucleotides are TGTGCCAGCTCACCAATTACAGAAGGAGGCTACACCTTC. It is translated as CASSPITEGGYTF. V and J are TRBV18 and TRBJ1-2; D not certain. Trimming removed 2 bases from V and 8 bases from J, with 12 bases in between. This CDR3 contains 13 residues. The V gene's germline CDR1 is KGHSH and CDR2 LQKENI.

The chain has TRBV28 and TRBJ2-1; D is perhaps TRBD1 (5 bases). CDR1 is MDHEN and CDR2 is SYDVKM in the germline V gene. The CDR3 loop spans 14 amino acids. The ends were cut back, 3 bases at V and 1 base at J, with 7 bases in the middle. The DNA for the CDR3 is TGTGCCAGCAGTTTTCAGGGTTCCTACAATGAGCAGTTCTTC. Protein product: CASSFQGSYNEQFF.

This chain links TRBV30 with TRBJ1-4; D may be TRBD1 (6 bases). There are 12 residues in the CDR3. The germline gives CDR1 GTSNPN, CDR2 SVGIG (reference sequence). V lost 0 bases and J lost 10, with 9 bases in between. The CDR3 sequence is CAWSVQGGKLFF. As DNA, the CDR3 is TGTGCCTGGAGTGTACAGGGCGGAAAACTGTTTTTT.

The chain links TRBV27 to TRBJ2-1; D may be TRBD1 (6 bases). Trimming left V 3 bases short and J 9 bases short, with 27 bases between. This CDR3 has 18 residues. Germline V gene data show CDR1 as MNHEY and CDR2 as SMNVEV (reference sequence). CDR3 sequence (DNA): TGTGCCAGCAGTTTTTTGCCGCCCACACACAGGGAAGGAGGTGAGCAGTTCTTC. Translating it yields CASSFLPPTHREGGEQFF.

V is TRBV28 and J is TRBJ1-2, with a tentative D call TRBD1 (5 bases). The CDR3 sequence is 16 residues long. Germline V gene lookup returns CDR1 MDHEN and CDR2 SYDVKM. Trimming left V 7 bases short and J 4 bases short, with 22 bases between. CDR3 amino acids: CASTSAGGSGAYGYTF. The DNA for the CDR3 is TGTGCCAGCACCTCGGCGGGGGGGTCTGGGGCCTATGGCTACACCTTC.